What follows describes a single T cell receptor beta chain. What it recognizes is unknown. Germline is not matched at one junction end, which may reflect a read error. This specimen comes from a study of tumor-infiltrating lymphocytes in primary liver carcinoma. Turning to the study itself: Each of the growths was stage T1-T3 N0M0, extending roughly 4.2 to 11 cm across. General study points: Tumor region pairs showed greater overlap than either tumor-adjacent or tumor-blood pairs did.

Synthesis of TCR beta cDNA was carried out from approximately 0.55 ug total RNA with a constant-region primer. Three nested multiplex PCR rounds of slightly modified ARM-PCR generated TCR beta libraries. PCR rounds one and two used TRBV1-TRBV30 forward primers with a C-beta reverse primer for 10 cycles each. A single record per CDR3 protein comes from TCRdb applying MiXCR to the multiplex PCR reads. The sample lists about 99,000 distinct CDR3 sequences, around 63% seen once, with over 7.5% in the top ten. Per the germline V gene, CDR1 is MDHEN and CDR2 is SYDVKM. The CDR3 runs to 15 residues. Total RNA and DNA came together from approximately 20-30 mg of bulk tissue without cell sorting.

This receptor was obtained from a woman aged 55-70 years with primary liver carcinoma and hepatitis B virus infection. The sequencing input was liver tumor tissue from sampling region 5. Sample subset: tumor region T5, tumor centre. The rearrangement uses TRBV28 and TRBJ2-7, with D possibly being TRBD1 (6 bases). CDR3 in DNA: TGTGCCAGCAGTCCGCCGGGTAGGGGGACCTACGGGCAGTACTTC. The encoded protein is CASSPPGRGTYGQYF. The full variable domain, completed using reference TRBV28 and TRBJ2-7, is DVKVTQSSRYLVKRTGEKVFLECVQDMDHENMFWYRQDPGLGLRLIYFSYDVKMKEKGDIPEGYSVSREKKERFSLILESASTNQTSMYLCASSPPGRGTYGQYFGPGTRLTVT.